This T cell receptor beta chain is from a study of cytomegalovirus exposure and HLA in healthy donors. Only in-frame clones appear in the TCRdb table, and some are missing; sequencing was by immunoSEQ multiplex PCR. The sample includes about 110,000 clones, roughly 86% seen only once; the top ten take 2% to 2.5%. The trim removed 0 bases at V and 4 bases at J, leaving 2 bases unmatched. The CDR3 covers 15 residues. Germline CDR1 SGDLS, CDR2 YYNGEE. This sequence was found in a woman younger than 35 in good health and CMV-seronegative. The V call is TRBV9, the J call TRBJ2-2; 8 bases align to TRBD1. Sequenced: PBMCs. In DNA form, the CDR3 reads TGTGCCAGCAGCGTAGCGGGACAGGCCACCGGGGAGCTGTTTTTT. As protein: CASSVAGQATGELFF. Variable domain in full (rest from reference TRBV9 and TRBJ2-2): DSGVTQTPKHLITATGQRVTLRCSPRSGDLSVYWYQQSLDQGLQFLIQYYNGEERAKGNILERFSAQQFPDLHSELNLSSLELGDSALYFCASSVAGQATGELFFGEGSRLTVL.